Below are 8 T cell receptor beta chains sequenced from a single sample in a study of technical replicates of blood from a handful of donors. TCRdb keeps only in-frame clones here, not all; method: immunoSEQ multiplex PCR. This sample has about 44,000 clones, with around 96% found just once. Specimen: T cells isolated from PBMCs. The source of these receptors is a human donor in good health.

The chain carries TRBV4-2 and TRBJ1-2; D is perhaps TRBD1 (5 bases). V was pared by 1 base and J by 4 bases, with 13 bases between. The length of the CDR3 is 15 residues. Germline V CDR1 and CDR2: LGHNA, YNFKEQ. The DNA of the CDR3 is TGTGCCAGCAGCCAAGCCGAAGGGGACTTCTATGGCTACACCTTC. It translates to CASSQAEGDFYGYTF.

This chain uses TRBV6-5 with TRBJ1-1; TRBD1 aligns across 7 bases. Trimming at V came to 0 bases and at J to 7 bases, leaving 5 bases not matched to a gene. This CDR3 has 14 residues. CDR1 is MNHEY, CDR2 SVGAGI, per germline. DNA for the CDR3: TGTGCCAGCAGTTACTCAAAGGGGGCGGTTGAAGCTTTCTTT. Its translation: CASSYSKGAVEAFF.

The CDR3 region has the DNA TGTGCCAGCAATATGAGGAGAACCTCAAATCAGCCCCAGCATTTT. This encodes CASNMRRTSNQPQHF. The chain is built from TRBV27 and TRBJ1-5; D gene ambiguous. V was cut by 7 bases and J by 4 bases, with 17 bases left in between. Germline values: CDR1 MNHEY, CDR2 SMNVEV (reference sequence). The CDR3 loop spans 15 amino acids.

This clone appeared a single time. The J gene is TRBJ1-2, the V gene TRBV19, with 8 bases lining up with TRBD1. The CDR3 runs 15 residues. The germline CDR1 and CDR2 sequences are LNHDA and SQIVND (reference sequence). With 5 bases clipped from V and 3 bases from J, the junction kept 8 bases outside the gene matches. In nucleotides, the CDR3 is TGTGCCAGTAGTTGGACAGGGTCTATTGACTATGGCTACACCTTC. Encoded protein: CASSWTGSIDYGYTF.

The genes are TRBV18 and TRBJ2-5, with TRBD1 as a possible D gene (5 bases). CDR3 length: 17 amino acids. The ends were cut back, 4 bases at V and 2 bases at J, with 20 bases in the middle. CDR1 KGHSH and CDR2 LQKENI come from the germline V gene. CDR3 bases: TGTGCCAGCTCACGGGCAGGGTTCTCTACATCTCAAGAGACCCAGTACTTC. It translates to CASSRAGFSTSQETQYF.

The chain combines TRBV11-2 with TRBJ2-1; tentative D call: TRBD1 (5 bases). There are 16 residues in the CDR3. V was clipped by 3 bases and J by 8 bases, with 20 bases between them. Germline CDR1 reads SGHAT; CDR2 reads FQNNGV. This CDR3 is CASSFIRPPGKDEQFF. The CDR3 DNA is TGTGCCAGCAGCTTTATAAGGCCGCCAGGGAAGGATGAGCAGTTCTTC.

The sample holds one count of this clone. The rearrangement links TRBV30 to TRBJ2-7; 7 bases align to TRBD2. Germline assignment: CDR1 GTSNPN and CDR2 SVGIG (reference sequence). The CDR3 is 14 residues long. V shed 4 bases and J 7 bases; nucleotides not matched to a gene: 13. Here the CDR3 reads CAWTGREAPREQYF. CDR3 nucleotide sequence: TGTGCCTGGACAGGACGGGAGGCCCCTCGGGAGCAGTACTTC.

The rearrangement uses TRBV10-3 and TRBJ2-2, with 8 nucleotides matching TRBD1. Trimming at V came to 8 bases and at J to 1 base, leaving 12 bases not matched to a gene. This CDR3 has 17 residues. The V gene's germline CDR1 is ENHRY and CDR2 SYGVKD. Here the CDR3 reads CAILPTSGTGNTGELFF. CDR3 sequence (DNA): TGTGCCATCTTACCAACGTCCGGGACAGGGAACACCGGGGAGCTGTTTTTT.